This T cell receptor beta chain appears in the sequencing data of a study of blood T cell repertoires in COVID-19. CDR3 length equals 16 residues. V lost 4 bases to trimming and J lost 2 bases; unmatched junction nucleotides: 8. The germline V gene has CDR1 LGHDT and CDR2 YNNKEL (reference sequence). Method: immunoSEQ multiplex PCR; TCRdb's copy keeps in-frame clones and lacks some. The table lists 190,000 or so clones, about 87% of them singletons. Sequenced input: peripheral blood. The sequence derives from a woman aged 18-29 years who had recovered from COVID-19. The chain combines TRBV3-1 (or the pseudogene TRBV3-2) with TRBJ2-3; TRBD2 matches 8 bases. CDR3 loop: CASSPPRRGDTDTQYF. The CDR3 DNA sequence: TGTGCCAGCAGCCCCCCACGGCGGGGGGACACAGATACGCAGTATTTT.